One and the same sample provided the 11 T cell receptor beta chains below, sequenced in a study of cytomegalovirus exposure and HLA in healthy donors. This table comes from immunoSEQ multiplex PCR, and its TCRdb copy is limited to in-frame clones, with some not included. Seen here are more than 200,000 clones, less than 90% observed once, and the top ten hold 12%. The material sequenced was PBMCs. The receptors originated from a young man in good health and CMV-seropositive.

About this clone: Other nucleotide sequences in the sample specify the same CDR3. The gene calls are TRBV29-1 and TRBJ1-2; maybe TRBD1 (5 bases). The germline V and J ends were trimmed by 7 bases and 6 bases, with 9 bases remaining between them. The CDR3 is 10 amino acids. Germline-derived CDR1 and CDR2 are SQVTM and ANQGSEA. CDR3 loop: CSAVGDGYTF. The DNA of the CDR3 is TGCAGCGCCGTAGGGGATGGCTACACCTTC. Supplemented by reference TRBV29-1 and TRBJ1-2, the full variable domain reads SAVISQKPSRDICQRGTSLTIQCQVDSQVTMMFWYRQQPGQSLTLIATANQGSEATYESGFVIDKFPISRPNLTFSTLTVSNMSPEDSSIYLCSAVGDGYTFGSGTRLTVV.

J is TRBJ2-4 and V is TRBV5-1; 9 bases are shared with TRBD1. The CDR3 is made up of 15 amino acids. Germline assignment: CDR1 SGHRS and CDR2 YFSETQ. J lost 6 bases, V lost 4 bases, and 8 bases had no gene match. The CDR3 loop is CASSLGTGGINIQYF. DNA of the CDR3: TGCGCCAGCAGCCTTGGAACAGGGGGCATAAACATTCAGTACTTC.

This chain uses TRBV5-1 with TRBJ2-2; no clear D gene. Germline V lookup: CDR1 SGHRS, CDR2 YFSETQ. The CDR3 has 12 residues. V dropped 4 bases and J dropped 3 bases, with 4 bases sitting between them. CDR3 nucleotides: TGCGCCAGCAGCGGGGACACCGGGGAGCTGTTTTTT. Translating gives CASSGDTGELFF.

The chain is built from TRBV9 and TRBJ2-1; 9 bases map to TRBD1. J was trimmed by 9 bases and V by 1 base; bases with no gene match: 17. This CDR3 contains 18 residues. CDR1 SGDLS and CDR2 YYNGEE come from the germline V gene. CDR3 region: CASSVSPPRTGVAGEQFF. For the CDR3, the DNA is TGTGCCAGCAGCGTAAGTCCCCCCAGGACAGGGGTGGCGGGTGAGCAGTTCTTC.

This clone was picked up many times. The CDR3 loop reads CASSASSSADTQYF. CDR3 nucleotide sequence: TGTGCCAGCAGCGCCTCCTCTAGCGCCGATACGCAGTATTTT. The chain employs TRBV9 and TRBJ2-3; perhaps TRBD2 as D (6 bases). The CDR3 runs to 14 residues. Trimming pared 3 bases from V and 6 bases from J, leaving 14 bases between. The germline gives CDR1 SGDLS, CDR2 YYNGEE. The whole variable domain, filled in from reference TRBV9 and TRBJ2-3, reads DSGVTQTPKHLITATGQRVTLRCSPRSGDLSVYWYQQSLDQGLQFLIQYYNGEERAKGNILERFSAQQFPDLHSELNLSSLELGDSALYFCASSASSSADTQYFGPGTRLTVL.

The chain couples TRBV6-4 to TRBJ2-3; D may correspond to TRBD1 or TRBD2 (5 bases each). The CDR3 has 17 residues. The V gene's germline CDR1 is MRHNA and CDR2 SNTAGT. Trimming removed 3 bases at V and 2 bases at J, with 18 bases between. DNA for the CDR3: TGTGCCAGCAGTGAACGGGGTGGGGGAATATCCACAGATACGCAGTATTTT. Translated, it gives CASSERGGGISTDTQYF.

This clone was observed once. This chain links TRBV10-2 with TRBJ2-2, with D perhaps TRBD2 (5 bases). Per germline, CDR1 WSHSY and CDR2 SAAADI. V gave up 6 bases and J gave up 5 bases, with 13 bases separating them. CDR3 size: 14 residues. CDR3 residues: CASRGSSGTGELFF. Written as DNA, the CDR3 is TGCGCCAGCAGGGGGTCGTCGGGAACCGGGGAGCTGTTTTTT.

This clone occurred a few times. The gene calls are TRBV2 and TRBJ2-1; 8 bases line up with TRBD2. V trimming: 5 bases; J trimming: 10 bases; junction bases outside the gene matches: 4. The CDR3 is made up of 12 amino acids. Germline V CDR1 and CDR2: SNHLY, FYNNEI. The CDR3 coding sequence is TGTGCCAGCAGTCCTCGGGGGGGAGAGCAGTTCTTC. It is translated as CASSPRGGEQFF.

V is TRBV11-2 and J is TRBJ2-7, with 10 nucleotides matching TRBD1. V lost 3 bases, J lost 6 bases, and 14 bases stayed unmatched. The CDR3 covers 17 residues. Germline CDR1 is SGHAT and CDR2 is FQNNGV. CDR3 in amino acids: CASSLDPGQGELGEQYF. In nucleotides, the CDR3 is TGTGCCAGCAGCTTGGACCCTGGACAGGGGGAGTTGGGCGAGCAGTACTTC.

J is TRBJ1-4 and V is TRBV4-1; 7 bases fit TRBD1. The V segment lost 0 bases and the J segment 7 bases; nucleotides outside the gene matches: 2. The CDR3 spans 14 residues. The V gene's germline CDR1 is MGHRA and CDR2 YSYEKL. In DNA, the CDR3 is TGCGCCAGCAGCCAAGAATCAGGGGGTGAAAAACTGTTTTTT. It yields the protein CASSQESGGEKLFF.

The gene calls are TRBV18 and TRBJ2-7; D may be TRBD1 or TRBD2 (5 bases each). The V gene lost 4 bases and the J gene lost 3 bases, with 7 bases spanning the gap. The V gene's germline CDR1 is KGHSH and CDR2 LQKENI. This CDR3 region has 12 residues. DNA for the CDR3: TGTGCCAGCTCACAGGGGAGCTACGAGCAGTACTTC. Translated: CASSQGSYEQYF.